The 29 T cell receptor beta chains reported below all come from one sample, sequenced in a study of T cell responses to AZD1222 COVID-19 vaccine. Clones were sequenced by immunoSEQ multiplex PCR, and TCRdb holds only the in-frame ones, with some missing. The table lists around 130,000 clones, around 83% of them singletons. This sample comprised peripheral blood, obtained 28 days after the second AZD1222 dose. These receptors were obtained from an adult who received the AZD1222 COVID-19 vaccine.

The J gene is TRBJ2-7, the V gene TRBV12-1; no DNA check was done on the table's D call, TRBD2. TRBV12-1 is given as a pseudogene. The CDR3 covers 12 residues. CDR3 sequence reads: CASSGGLAGAFF. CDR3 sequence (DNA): TGTGCCAGCAGCGGGGGACTAGCGGGGGCTTTCTTC.

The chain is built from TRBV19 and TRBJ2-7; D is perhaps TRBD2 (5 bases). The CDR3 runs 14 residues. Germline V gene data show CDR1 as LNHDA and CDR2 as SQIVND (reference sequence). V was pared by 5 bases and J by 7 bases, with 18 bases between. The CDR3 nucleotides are TGTGCCAGTAGTCCGCGGAGGATGGTTGGAGAGCAGTACTTC. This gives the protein CASSPRRMVGEQYF.

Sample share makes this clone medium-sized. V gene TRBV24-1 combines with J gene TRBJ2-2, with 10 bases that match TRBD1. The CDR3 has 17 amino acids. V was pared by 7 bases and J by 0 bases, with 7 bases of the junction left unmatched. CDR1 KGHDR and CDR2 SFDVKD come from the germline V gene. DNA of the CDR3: TGTGCCACCAGCCGGGACAGGGGAGCGGCGAACACCGGGGAGCTGTTTTTT. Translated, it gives CATSRDRGAANTGELFF.

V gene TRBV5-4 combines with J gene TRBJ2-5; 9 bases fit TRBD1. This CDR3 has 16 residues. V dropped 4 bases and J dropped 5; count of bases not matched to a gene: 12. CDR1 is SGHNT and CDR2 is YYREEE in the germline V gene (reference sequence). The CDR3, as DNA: TGTGCCAGCAGCGACCCCAGACAGGGGGGAAAGGAGACCCAGTACTTC. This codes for CASSDPRQGGKETQYF.

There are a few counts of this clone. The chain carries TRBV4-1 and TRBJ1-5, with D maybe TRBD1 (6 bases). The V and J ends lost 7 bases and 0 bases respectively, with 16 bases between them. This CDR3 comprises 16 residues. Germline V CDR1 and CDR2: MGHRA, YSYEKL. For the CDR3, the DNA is TGCGCCAGCAAGGACAGAGAGTATTATAGCAATCAGCCCCAGCATTTT. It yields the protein CASKDREYYSNQPQHF.

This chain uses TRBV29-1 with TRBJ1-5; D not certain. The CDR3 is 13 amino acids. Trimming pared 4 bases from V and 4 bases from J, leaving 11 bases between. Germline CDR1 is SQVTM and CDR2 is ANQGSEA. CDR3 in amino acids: CSVAQSLNQPQHF. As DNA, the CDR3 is TGCAGCGTTGCCCAGTCACTAAATCAGCCCCAGCATTTT.

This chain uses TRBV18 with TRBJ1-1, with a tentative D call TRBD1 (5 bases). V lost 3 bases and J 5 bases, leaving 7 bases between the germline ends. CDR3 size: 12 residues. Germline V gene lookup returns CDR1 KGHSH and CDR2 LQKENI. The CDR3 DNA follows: TGTGCCAGCTCACCGGGGCCGACTGAAGCTTTCTTT. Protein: CASSPGPTEAFF.

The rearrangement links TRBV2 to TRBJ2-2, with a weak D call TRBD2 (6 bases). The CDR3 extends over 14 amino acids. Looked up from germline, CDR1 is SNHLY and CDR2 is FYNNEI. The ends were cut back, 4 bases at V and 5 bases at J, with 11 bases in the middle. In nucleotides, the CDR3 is TGTGCCAGCAGTGCGACTAGTAGAACCGGGGAGCTGTTTTTT. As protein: CASSATSRTGELFF.

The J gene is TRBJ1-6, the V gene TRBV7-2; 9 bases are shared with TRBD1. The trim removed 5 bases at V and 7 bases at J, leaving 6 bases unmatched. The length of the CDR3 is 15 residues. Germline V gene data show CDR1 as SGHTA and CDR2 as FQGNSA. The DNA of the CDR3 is TGTGCCAGCAGCCCGTGGACAGGGGCAAATTCACCCCTCCACTTT. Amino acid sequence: CASSPWTGANSPLHF. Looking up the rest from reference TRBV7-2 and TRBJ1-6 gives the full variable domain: GAGVSQSPSNKVTEKGKDVELRCDPISGHTALYWYRQSLGQGLEFLIYFQGNSAPDKSGLPSDRFSAERTGGSVSTLTIQRTQQEDSAVYLCASSPWTGANSPLHFGNGTRLTVT.

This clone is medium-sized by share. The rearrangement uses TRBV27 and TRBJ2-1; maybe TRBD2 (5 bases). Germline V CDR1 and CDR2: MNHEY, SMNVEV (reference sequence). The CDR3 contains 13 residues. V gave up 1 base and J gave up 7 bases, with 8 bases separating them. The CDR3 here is CASSLYGENEQFF. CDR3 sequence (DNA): TGTGCCAGCAGTTTATATGGGGAGAATGAGCAGTTCTTC.

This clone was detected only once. In nucleotides, the CDR3 is TGTGCCAGCAGTTTATCCCTGGACAGGGTACACGAGCAGTACTTC. Translated: CASSLSLDRVHEQYF. V and J are TRBV28 and TRBJ2-7, with 8 bases identical to TRBD1. Germline CDR1 MDHEN, CDR2 SYDVKM. CDR3 size: 15 residues. The ends lost 1 base at V and 5 bases at J; junction bases unmatched: 7.

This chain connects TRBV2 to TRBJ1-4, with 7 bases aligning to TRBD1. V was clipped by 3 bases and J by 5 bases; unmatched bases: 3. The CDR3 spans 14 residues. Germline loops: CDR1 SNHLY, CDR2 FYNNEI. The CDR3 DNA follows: TGTGCCAGCAGTGACCTGGACAGGAATGAAAAACTGTTTTTT. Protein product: CASSDLDRNEKLFF.

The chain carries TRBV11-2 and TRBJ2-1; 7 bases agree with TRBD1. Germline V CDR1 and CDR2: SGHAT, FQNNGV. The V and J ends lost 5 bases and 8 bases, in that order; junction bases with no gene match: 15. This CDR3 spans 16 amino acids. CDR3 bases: TGTGCCAGCAGCCCCCTACGACAGGGACAAAGGGATGAGCAGTTCTTC. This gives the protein CASSPLRQGQRDEQFF.

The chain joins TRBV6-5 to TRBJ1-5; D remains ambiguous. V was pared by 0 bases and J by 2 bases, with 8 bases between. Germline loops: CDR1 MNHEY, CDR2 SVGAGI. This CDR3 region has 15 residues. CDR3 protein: CASSYSWGGNQPQHF. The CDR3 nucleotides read TGTGCCAGCAGTTACTCTTGGGGTGGCAATCAGCCCCAGCATTTT.

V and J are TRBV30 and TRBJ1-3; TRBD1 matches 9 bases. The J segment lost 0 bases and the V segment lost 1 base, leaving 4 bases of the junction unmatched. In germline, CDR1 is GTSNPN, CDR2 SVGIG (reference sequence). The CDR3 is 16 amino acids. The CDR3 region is CAWSETGGYSGNTIYF. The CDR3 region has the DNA TGTGCCTGGAGTGAGACAGGGGGGTACTCTGGAAACACCATATATTTT.

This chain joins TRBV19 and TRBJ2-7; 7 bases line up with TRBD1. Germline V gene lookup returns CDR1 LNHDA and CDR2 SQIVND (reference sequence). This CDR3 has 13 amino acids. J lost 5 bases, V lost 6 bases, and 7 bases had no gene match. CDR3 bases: TGTGCCAGTAGAAGACAGGGAAGCGACGAGCAGTACTTC. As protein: CASRRQGSDEQYF.

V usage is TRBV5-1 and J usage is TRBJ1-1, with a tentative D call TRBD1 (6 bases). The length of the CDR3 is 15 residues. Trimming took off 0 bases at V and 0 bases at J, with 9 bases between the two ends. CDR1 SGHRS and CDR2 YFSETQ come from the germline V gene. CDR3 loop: CASSLGRTVNTEAFF. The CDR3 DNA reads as TGCGCCAGCAGCTTGGGTCGGACAGTGAACACTGAAGCTTTCTTT.

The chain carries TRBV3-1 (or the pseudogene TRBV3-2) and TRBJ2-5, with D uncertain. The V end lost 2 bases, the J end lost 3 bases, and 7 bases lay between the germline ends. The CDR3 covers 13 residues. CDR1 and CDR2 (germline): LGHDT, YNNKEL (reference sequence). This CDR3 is CASSQPGEETQYF. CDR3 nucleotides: TGTGCCAGCAGCCAACCAGGAGAAGAGACCCAGTACTTC.

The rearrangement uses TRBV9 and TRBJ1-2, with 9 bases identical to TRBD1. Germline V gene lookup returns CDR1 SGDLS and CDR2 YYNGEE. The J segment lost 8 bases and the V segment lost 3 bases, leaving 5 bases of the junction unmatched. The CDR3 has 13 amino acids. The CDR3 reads CASSGDRVMGYTF. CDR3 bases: TGTGCCAGCAGCGGGGACAGGGTGATGGGCTACACCTTC.

The CDR3, as DNA: TGTGCCAGCAGCCAAGATTCAATCTCTGGAAACACCATATATTTT. Its translation is CASSQDSISGNTIYF. J is TRBJ1-3 and V is TRBV3-1 (or the pseudogene TRBV3-2), with unresolved D. The CDR3 is made up of 15 amino acids. Between the trimmed V and J ends, which lost 0 bases and 0 bases, there was a span of 6 bases. The V gene's germline CDR1 is LGHDT and CDR2 YNNKEL (reference sequence).

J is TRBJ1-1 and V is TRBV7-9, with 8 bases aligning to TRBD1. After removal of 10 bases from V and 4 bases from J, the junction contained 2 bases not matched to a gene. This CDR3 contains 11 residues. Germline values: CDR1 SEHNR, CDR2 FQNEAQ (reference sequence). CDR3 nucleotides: TGTGCCACCGGACAGGGCACTGAAGCTTTCTTT. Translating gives CATGQGTEAFF.

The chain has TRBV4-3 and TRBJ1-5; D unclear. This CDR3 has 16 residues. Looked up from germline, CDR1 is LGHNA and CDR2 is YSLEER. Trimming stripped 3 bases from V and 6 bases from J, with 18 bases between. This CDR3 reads CASSQELGVYGQPQHF. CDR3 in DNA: TGCGCCAGCAGCCAGGAATTGGGAGTTTACGGTCAGCCCCAGCATTTT.

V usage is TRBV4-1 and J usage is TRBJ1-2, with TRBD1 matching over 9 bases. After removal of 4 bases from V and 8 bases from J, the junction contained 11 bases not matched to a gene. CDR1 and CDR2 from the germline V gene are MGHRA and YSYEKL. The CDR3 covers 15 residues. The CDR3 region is CASSPPGQGLRGYTF. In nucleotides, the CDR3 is TGCGCCAGCAGCCCACCGGGACAGGGCCTAAGAGGCTACACCTTC.

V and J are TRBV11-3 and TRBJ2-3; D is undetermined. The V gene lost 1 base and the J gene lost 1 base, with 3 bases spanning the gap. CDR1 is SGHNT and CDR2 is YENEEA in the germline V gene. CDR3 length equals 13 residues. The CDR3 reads CASSLVRTDTQYF. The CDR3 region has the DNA TGTGCCAGCAGCTTAGTACGCACAGATACGCAGTATTTT.

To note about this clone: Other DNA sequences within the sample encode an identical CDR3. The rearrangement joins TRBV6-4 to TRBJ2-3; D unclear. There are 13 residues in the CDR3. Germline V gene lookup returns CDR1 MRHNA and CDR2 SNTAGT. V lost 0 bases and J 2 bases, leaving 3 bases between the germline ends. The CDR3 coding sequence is TGTGCCAGCAGTGACTCTCCCACAGATACGCAGTATTTT. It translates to CASSDSPTDTQYF.

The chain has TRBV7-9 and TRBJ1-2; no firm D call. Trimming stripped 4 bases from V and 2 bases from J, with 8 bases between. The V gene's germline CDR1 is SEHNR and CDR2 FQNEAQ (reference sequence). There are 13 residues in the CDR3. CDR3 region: CASSSDGNYGYTF. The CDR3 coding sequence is TGTGCCAGCAGCTCGGACGGGAACTATGGCTACACCTTC.

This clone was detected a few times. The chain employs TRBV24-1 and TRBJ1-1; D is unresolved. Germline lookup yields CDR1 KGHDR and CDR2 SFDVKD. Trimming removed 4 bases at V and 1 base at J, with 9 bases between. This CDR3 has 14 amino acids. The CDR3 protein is CATSDLAGNTEAFF. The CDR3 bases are TGTGCCACCAGTGACCTTGCGGGGAACACTGAAGCTTTCTTT.

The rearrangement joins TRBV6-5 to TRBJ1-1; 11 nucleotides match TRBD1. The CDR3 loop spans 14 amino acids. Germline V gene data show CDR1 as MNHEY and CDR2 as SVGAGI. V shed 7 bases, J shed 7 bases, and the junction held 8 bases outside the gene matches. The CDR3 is CASTADRGLGEAFF. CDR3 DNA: TGTGCCAGCACCGCGGACAGGGGGCTAGGTGAAGCTTTCTTT.

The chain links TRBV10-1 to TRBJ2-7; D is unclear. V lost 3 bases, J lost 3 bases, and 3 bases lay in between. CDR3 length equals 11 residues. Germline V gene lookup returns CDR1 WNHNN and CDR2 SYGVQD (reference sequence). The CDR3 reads CASSDHYEQYF. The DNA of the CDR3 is TGCGCCAGCAGTGACCACTACGAGCAGTACTTC.